This TCR beta chain is drawn from a study of CD8+ T cells in alopecia areata. Following extraction, RNA underwent reverse transcription to cDNA, which served as the sequencing template. Here immunoSEQ multiplex PCR was the method, and the copy in TCRdb shows in-frame clones only, minus some. Among some 58,000 clones listed, 46% were seen once. Treatment of the sample: oral pan-JAK inhibitor, 5-10 mg twice daily. This CDR3 contains 15 residues. Per germline, CDR1 SEHNR and CDR2 FQNEAQ (reference sequence). V lost 8 bases to trimming and J lost 4 bases, with 20 bases between them. This TCR derives from a human donor with alopecia areata. Sequencing used CD8+ T cells sorted from blood, obtained at roughly week 36, from a patient treated with tofacitinib. The V call is TRBV7-9, the J call TRBJ2-5, with D perhaps matching TRBD2 (6 bases). The CDR3 DNA is TGTGCCAGCGAAGGAGGCGGAGGGGCGGCAGAGACCCAGTACTTC. Its translation: CASEGGGGAAETQYF.